The rows below give T cell receptor beta chains drawn from one sample of a study of blood T cells in healthy people across ages. From the 5' RACE reads, TCRdb called clonotypes with MiXCR, one entry per CDR3 protein. The top ten hold 17% of the sample, which has approximately 810,000 distinct CDR3 sequences, less than 35% seen once. The sequencing input was blood. These receptor sequences come from a woman aged 80 or older in good health. CDR3s include the opening cysteine and the closing phenylalanine or tryptophan. D genes are given only for firm matches. The listing skips clone size in some rows; elsewhere it reads once, few, many or a size class.

TRBJ1-2 | TRBV6-5 | many | NA | CASRLQGFEGYTF | TGTGCCAGCAGATTACAGGGTTTCGAAGGCTACACCTTC
TRBJ1-3 | TRBV20-1 | NA | NA | CSASRGGSRNTIYF | TGCAGTGCTAGCCGGGGGGGGTCTCGGAACACCATATATTTT
TRBJ2-1 | TRBV13 | NA | NA | CASSHNYNEQFF | TGTGCCAGCAGCCATAATTACAATGAGCAGTTCTTC
TRBJ1-2 | TRBV3-1 | NA | NA | CASSLRGDYDYTF | TGTGCCAGCAGCCTTCGGGGGGACTATGACTACACCTTC
TRBJ2-1 | TRBV7-2 | NA | TRBD2 | CASSPGASGGFNERFF | TGTGCCAGCAGCCCCGGGGCTAGCGGGGGATTCAATGAGCGGTTCTTC
TRBJ2-5 | TRBV20-1 | NA | TRBD1 | CSARGGQGRETQYF | TGCAGTGCTAGAGGGGGACAGGGGAGGGAGACCCAGTACTTC
TRBJ1-1 | TRBV24-1 | NA | NA | CATSERQNTEAFF | TGTGCCACCAGTGAACGACAGAACACTGAAGCTTTCTTT
TRBJ1-2 | TRBV11-2 | many | NA | CASSLPGARGYTF | TGTGCCAGCAGCTTGCCAGGGGCTCGCGGCTACACCTTC
TRBJ2-1 | TRBV24-1 | many | TRBD2 | CATSTGGGYNEQFF | TGTGCCACCAGTACGGGGGGGGGCTACAATGAGCAGTTCTTC
TRBJ1-5 | TRBV10-1 | many | NA | CASSESKGQPQHF | TGCGCCAGCAGTGAGTCGAAGGGCCAGCCCCAGCATTTT
TRBJ2-1 | TRBV7-2 | NA | NA | CASSSEWREYEQFF | TGTGCCAGCAGCTCAGAGTGGCGGGAATATGAGCAGTTCTTC
TRBJ1-3 | TRBV28 | NA | NA | CASSSGQRRSGNTIYF | TGTGCCAGCAGTTCAGGACAGAGACGCTCTGGAAACACCATATATTTT
TRBJ2-3 | TRBV5-1 | few | TRBD2 | CASSLAWRGGIDTQYF | TGCGCCAGCAGCTTGGCCTGGCGGGGGGGAATAGATACGCAGTATTTT
TRBJ2-3 | TRBV12-3/TRBV12-4 | many | NA | CASSFLRWGTDTQYF | TGTGCCAGCAGTTTCCTACGTTGGGGTACAGATACGCAGTATTTT
TRBJ2-3 | TRBV11-3 | few | NA | CASSLDARDTQYF | TGTGCCAGCAGCTTAGACGCCCGGGATACGCAGTATTTT
TRBJ2-3 | TRBV12-3/TRBV12-4 | many | TRBD2 | CASSHREGADAQYF | TGTGCCAGCAGTCATCGGGAGGGCGCAGATGCGCAGTATTTT
TRBJ1-6 | TRBV12-3/TRBV12-4 | once | NA | CASSTSGRRNSPLHF | TGTGCCAGCAGTACCTCGGGACGGAGAAATTCACCCCTCCACTTT
TRBJ1-2 | TRBV20-1 | NA | NA | CSAELPGTDRLYGYTF | TGCAGTGCTGAGCTCCCCGGGACGGACCGCCTCTATGGCTACACCTTC
TRBJ2-5 | TRBV18 | many | TRBD1 | CASSPLRSGTGRGETQYF | TGTGCCAGCTCACCCCTCAGATCCGGGACAGGGAGAGGAGAGACCCAGTACTTC
TRBJ2-5 | TRBV6-2/TRBV6-3 | many | NA | CASSSQDLYQETQYF | TGTGCCAGCAGTTCCCAAGACTTGTACCAAGAGACCCAGTACTTC
TRBJ2-5 | TRBV5-1 | many | NA | CASSLIVQETQYF | TGCGCCAGCAGCTTGATTGTACAAGAGACCCAGTACTTC
TRBJ1-2 | TRBV12-3/TRBV12-4 | many | NA | CASSPRGGRTNYGYTF | TGTGCCAGCAGTCCGCGGGGGGGGAGGACTAACTATGGCTACACCTTC
TRBJ2-3 | TRBV3-1 | many | TRBD1 | CASSQDVPGGLADTQYF | TGTGCCAGCAGCCAAGATGTCCCAGGGGGCTTGGCAGATACGCAGTATTTT
TRBJ2-1 | TRBV20-1 | many | NA | CSAPHTGHEQFF | TGCAGTGCTCCTCACACGGGACATGAGCAGTTCTTC
TRBJ2-5 | TRBV14 | few | TRBD1 | CASSQGFKTGGSGIETQYF | TGTGCCAGCAGCCAAGGTTTTAAGACAGGGGGCTCAGGTATTGAGACCCAGTACTTC
TRBJ1-5 | TRBV5-1 | NA | NA | CASSPGATGGQPQHF | TGCGCCAGCAGCCCTGGCGCTACTGGGGGTCAGCCCCAGCATTTT
TRBJ2-7 | TRBV7-2 | many | TRBD1 | CASSFPDRAHYEQYF | TGTGCCAGCAGCTTCCCCGACAGGGCCCACTACGAGCAGTACTTC